The T cell receptor (beta chain) under discussion was sequenced for a study of identical twins. Overall study results and limits: Part of the zero-insertion signal could reflect confounding by invariant MAIT and iNKT cells. The more abundant beta clonotypes in cord blood had fewer insertions, and memory repertoires did not show this.

This clonotype appeared a few times. What it binds is not known. V dropped 3 bases and J dropped 0 bases, with 9 bases sitting between them. Per germline, CDR1 WSHSY and CDR2 SAAADI. This CDR3 contains 14 residues. Using its own MiXCR run on the 5' RACE reads, TCRdb lists one record per CDR3 protein. This table has about 700,000 distinct CDR3 sequences, roughly 8% appearing once. These data were likewise used in another study, on yellow fever vaccine responses in identical twins.

The source of this sequence is a woman under 30 in good health. The chain links TRBV10-2 to TRBJ2-7, with unresolved D. Source material: PBMCs. This CDR3 is CASSDPPASYEQYF. The CDR3 nucleotides read TGCGCCAGCAGTGACCCGCCAGCCTCCTACGAGCAGTACTTC.